This T cell receptor beta chain emerged from a study of T-cell reconstitution after alpha-beta-depleted transplantation in children. This clonotype has a handful of counts. What it binds is unknown. General study results and limits: Counts and diversity of T cells one year after transplant came mostly from newly produced T cells.

TCRbeta library construction was performed incorporating unique molecular identifiers. Via MiXCR, TCRdb re-called the PCR reads, giving one row per CDR3 protein. The table includes hundreds of thousands of distinct CDR3 sequences, around 13% detected once. This sample comprised PBMCs, obtained before TCRalphabeta/CD19-depleted stem cell transplant. The sequence was collected from a girl aged 2-10 years with congenital amegakaryocytic thrombocytopenia, due to receive a stem cell transplant.

The CDR3 region is CASSLSRSQGFSQFF. CDR3 DNA sequence: TGTGCCAGCAGCTTAAGTCGGAGTCAAGGGTTCTCGCAGTTCTTC. The chain is built from TRBV7-2 and TRBJ2-1, with no clear D. CDR3 size: 15 residues. Germline CDR1 SGHTA, CDR2 FQGNSA. Trimming cost V 2 bases and J 12 bases, with 20 bases left between them.